This entry describes one TCR beta chain. As yet, its antigen is unknown. Each sample contributed 75,000 to 100,000 TCR templates to the assay. Libraries were prepared by immunoSEQ multiplex PCR; TCRdb keeps only in-frame clonotypes and omits some of them. The table shows some 120,000 clones, with about 94% occurring only once. These data belong to a study of siplizumab effects on memory and regulatory T cells. Germline CDR1 SGHAT, CDR2 FQNNGV. V was shortened by 3 bases and J by 13 bases, with 18 bases between the two germline ends. This CDR3 has 13 amino acids. Study-wide results and limits: A minor share of alloreactive clones matched unstimulated subsets. The drug siplizumab significantly decreased the alloreactive sequences that could be traced to unstimulated CD4+ memory cells. Greater diversity than memory cells seemed evident in naive T cells, which also appeared to be major alloresponse contributors.

The clonotype was recovered from a human donor in good health. The chain links TRBV11-2 to TRBJ1-2; D might be TRBD1 (5 bases). The sequenced material came from non-Treg CD4+ T cells sorted from blood. The CDR3 protein is CASSFTGRDPRTF. CDR3 in DNA: TGTGCCAGCAGCTTCACCGGAAGGGACCCACGCACCTTC.